This is a list of T cell receptor beta chains from one sample in a study of vaccination effects on CD4 cells after COVID-19. Antigens for these TCRs are unknown. The protocol was immunoSEQ multiplex PCR, while the TCRdb copy is restricted to in-frame clones and leaves out a portion. Counted here are over 55,000 clones, over 70% occurring once; the ten biggest clones make up approximately 3.7%. The sample consisted of CD4+ T cells from PBMCs cultured with HCoV-OC43 spike peptides, taken before COVID-19 vaccination. The receptors derive from a human donor who received a COVID-19 vaccine. The CDR3 runs from the conserved cysteine through the conserved F or W. Each record gives: clone size, J gene, D gene, V gene, CDR3 protein, CDR3 DNA. D genes are given only for firm matches. A clone size is listed for some rows: how often the clone was seen (once, few, many), or a class if it is expanded.

abundance: few
j_gene: TRBJ1-1
d_gene: NA
v_gene: TRBV5-8
CDR3aa: CASSSRDGIEAFF
CDR3nt: TGTGCCAGCAGCAGCCGGGACGGAATTGAAGCTTTCTTT

abundance: NA
j_gene: TRBJ2-3
d_gene: NA
v_gene: TRBV9
CDR3aa: CASSPSTGGTQYF
CDR3nt: TGTGCCAGCAGCCCGTCTACGGGGGGCACGCAGTATTTT

abundance: NA
j_gene: TRBJ2-1
d_gene: TRBD1
v_gene: TRBV19
CDR3aa: CASSDDRGAYNEQFF
CDR3nt: TGTGCCAGTAGTGACGACAGGGGTGCGTACAATGAGCAGTTCTTC

abundance: NA
j_gene: TRBJ1-5
d_gene: NA
v_gene: TRBV6-1
CDR3aa: CASSEASRHRPNPSNQPQHF
CDR3nt: TGTGCCAGCAGTGAAGCGAGCCGACATCGTCCTAACCCTAGCAATCAGCCCCAGCATTTT

abundance: NA
j_gene: TRBJ2-5
d_gene: TRBD1
v_gene: TRBV10-3
CDR3aa: CAISRTGQETQYF
CDR3nt: TGTGCCATCAGCCGGACAGGGCAAGAGACCCAGTACTTC

abundance: NA
j_gene: TRBJ1-4
d_gene: NA
v_gene: TRBV28
CDR3aa: CASISLEGAFEKLFF
CDR3nt: TGTGCCAGTATTTCCTTGGAAGGGGCATTCGAAAAACTGTTTTTT

abundance: NA
j_gene: TRBJ2-5
d_gene: NA
v_gene: TRBV15
CDR3aa: CATSGHRETETQYF
CDR3nt: TGTGCCACCAGCGGACACAGGGAGACCGAGACCCAGTACTTC

abundance: NA
j_gene: TRBJ2-2
d_gene: TRBD1
v_gene: TRBV5-1
CDR3aa: CASSLGQGGTGELFF
CDR3nt: TGCGCCAGCAGCCTGGGACAGGGGGGCACCGGGGAGCTGTTTTTT

abundance: NA
j_gene: TRBJ2-3
d_gene: NA
v_gene: TRBV9
CDR3aa: CASSLGPETDTQYF
CDR3nt: TGTGCCAGCAGCCTCGGTCCAGAAACAGATACGCAGTATTTT

abundance: NA
j_gene: TRBJ1-5
d_gene: NA
v_gene: TRBV30
CDR3aa: CAWSGKGGTSQPQHF
CDR3nt: TGTGCCTGGAGTGGAAAAGGGGGGACGAGTCAGCCCCAGCATTTT

abundance: NA
j_gene: TRBJ1-5
d_gene: TRBD1
v_gene: TRBV11-2
CDR3aa: CASSSGQSSRQPQHF
CDR3nt: TGTGCCAGCAGCTCGGGACAGTCTTCCCGTCAGCCCCAGCATTTT

abundance: NA
j_gene: TRBJ1-2
d_gene: TRBD1
v_gene: TRBV9
CDR3aa: CASSGQWGQGFKTSYGYTF
CDR3nt: TGTGCCAGCAGCGGGCAATGGGGACAGGGGTTTAAGACCTCCTATGGCTACACCTTC

abundance: NA
j_gene: TRBJ2-3
d_gene: NA
v_gene: TRBV30
CDR3aa: CAWRGEVTQYF
CDR3nt: TGTGCCTGGAGGGGTGAGGTTACGCAGTATTTT

abundance: NA
j_gene: TRBJ1-2
d_gene: NA
v_gene: TRBV30
CDR3aa: CAWRGSLLGSSFGYTF
CDR3nt: TGTGCCTGGAGAGGGTCCCTTTTAGGGTCCTCGTTTGGCTACACCTTC

abundance: NA
j_gene: TRBJ1-3
d_gene: TRBD1
v_gene: TRBV15
CDR3aa: CATARKGGSSGNTIYF
CDR3nt: TGTGCCACCGCGAGGAAAGGGGGCAGCTCTGGAAACACCATATATTTT

abundance: NA
j_gene: TRBJ1-5
d_gene: TRBD1
v_gene: TRBV6-5
CDR3aa: CASSTHRGLGQPQHF
CDR3nt: TGTGCCAGCAGTACCCACAGGGGGCTGGGGCAGCCCCAGCATTTT

abundance: once
j_gene: TRBJ1-1
d_gene: NA
v_gene: TRBV7-8
CDR3aa: CASSSRPVNTEAFF
CDR3nt: TGTGCCAGCAGCTCCAGGCCGGTGAACACTGAAGCTTTCTTT

abundance: few
j_gene: TRBJ2-3
d_gene: NA
v_gene: TRBV11-2
CDR3aa: CASSTIDTQYF
CDR3nt: TGTGCCAGCAGCACGATAGATACGCAGTATTTT

abundance: NA
j_gene: TRBJ1-2
d_gene: NA
v_gene: TRBV29-1
CDR3aa: CSVERNTAGYGYTF
CDR3nt: TGCAGCGTTGAAAGGAATACAGCAGGCTATGGCTACACCTTC

abundance: NA
j_gene: TRBJ1-1
d_gene: NA
v_gene: TRBV28
CDR3aa: CASILQRGVLNTEAFF
CDR3nt: TGTGCCAGCATCTTGCAGCGGGGGGTCTTGAACACTGAAGCTTTCTTT

abundance: NA
j_gene: TRBJ1-6
d_gene: NA
v_gene: TRBV5-6
CDR3aa: CASTARDSPLHF
CDR3nt: TGTGCCAGCACGGCCAGGGATTCACCCCTCCACTTT

abundance: NA
j_gene: TRBJ1-5
d_gene: NA
v_gene: TRBV7-2
CDR3aa: CASSLDKSQPQHF
CDR3nt: TGTGCCAGCAGCTTAGACAAGAGTCAGCCCCAGCATTTT

abundance: NA
j_gene: TRBJ2-3
d_gene: NA
v_gene: TRBV9
CDR3aa: CASSVTGSTDTQYF
CDR3nt: TGTGCCAGCAGCGTCACCGGGTCCACAGATACGCAGTATTTT

abundance: NA
j_gene: TRBJ2-5
d_gene: NA
v_gene: TRBV9
CDR3aa: CASSVGTDQETQYF
CDR3nt: TGTGCCAGCAGCGTAGGTACAGACCAAGAGACCCAGTACTTC

abundance: NA
j_gene: TRBJ1-2
d_gene: NA
v_gene: TRBV19
CDR3aa: CASSFPDRRYGYTF
CDR3nt: TGTGCCAGTAGTTTCCCAGACCGCCGCTATGGCTACACCTTC

abundance: NA
j_gene: TRBJ2-5
d_gene: TRBD1
v_gene: TRBV6-5
CDR3aa: CASSYGTGRETQYF
CDR3nt: TGTGCCAGCAGTTACGGGACAGGGAGAGAGACCCAGTACTTC

abundance: NA
j_gene: TRBJ2-3
d_gene: NA
v_gene: TRBV28
CDR3aa: CASSLGSHPDTQYF
CDR3nt: TGTGCCAGCAGTCTAGGGTCCCATCCAGATACGCAGTATTTT

abundance: NA
j_gene: TRBJ1-2
d_gene: NA
v_gene: TRBV28
CDR3aa: CASRRNRGSYGYTF
CDR3nt: TGTGCCAGCAGACGAAATAGGGGGAGCTATGGCTACACCTTC

abundance: NA
j_gene: TRBJ1-1
d_gene: TRBD1
v_gene: TRBV6-5
CDR3aa: CASRSTGANTEAFF
CDR3nt: TGTGCCAGCAGGTCTACAGGGGCGAACACTGAAGCTTTCTTT

abundance: NA
j_gene: TRBJ2-5
d_gene: TRBD2
v_gene: TRBV19
CDR3aa: CASTPGLAGGTQYF
CDR3nt: TGTGCCAGTACCCCGGGACTAGCAGGAGGGACCCAGTACTTC

abundance: NA
j_gene: TRBJ2-3
d_gene: NA
v_gene: TRBV14
CDR3aa: CASSQANHGTDTQYF
CDR3nt: TGTGCCAGCAGCCAAGCCAATCACGGAACAGATACGCAGTATTTT

abundance: NA
j_gene: TRBJ1-5
d_gene: TRBD1
v_gene: TRBV2
CDR3aa: CASSGDRVSNQPQHF
CDR3nt: TGTGCCAGCAGTGGGGACAGGGTGAGCAATCAGCCCCAGCATTTT

abundance: NA
j_gene: TRBJ1-2
d_gene: NA
v_gene: TRBV27
CDR3aa: CASSSSPPGTVTNYGYTF
CDR3nt: TGTGCCAGCAGTTCATCTCCCCCCGGGACCGTTACGAACTATGGCTACACCTTC

abundance: NA
j_gene: TRBJ1-4
d_gene: TRBD1
v_gene: TRBV7-6
CDR3aa: CASSSRTGTNEKLFF
CDR3nt: TGTGCCAGCAGCTCCAGGACAGGGACAAATGAAAAACTGTTTTTT

abundance: NA
j_gene: TRBJ1-2
d_gene: NA
v_gene: TRBV5-8
CDR3aa: CASSLFGGHDYGYTF
CDR3nt: TGTGCCAGCAGCTTGTTTGGGGGGCACGACTATGGCTACACCTTC

abundance: once
j_gene: TRBJ1-1
d_gene: NA
v_gene: TRBV6-5
CDR3aa: CASSSKDSLNTEAFF
CDR3nt: TGTGCCAGCAGTTCCAAGGACAGCCTGAACACTGAAGCTTTCTTT

abundance: NA
j_gene: TRBJ2-2
d_gene: TRBD1
v_gene: TRBV9
CDR3aa: CASSVAWNRGAGELFF
CDR3nt: TGTGCCAGCAGCGTAGCTTGGAACAGGGGGGCCGGGGAGCTGTTTTTT

abundance: NA
j_gene: TRBJ2-1
d_gene: NA
v_gene: TRBV7-8
CDR3aa: CASSLGSRGRSSYNEQFF
CDR3nt: TGTGCCAGCAGCTTAGGGAGCAGGGGCCGGAGCTCCTACAATGAGCAGTTCTTC

abundance: NA
j_gene: TRBJ1-2
d_gene: NA
v_gene: TRBV20-1
CDR3aa: CSAYTGGYTF
CDR3nt: TGCAGTGCGTACACAGGAGGCTACACCTTC

abundance: few
j_gene: TRBJ1-5
d_gene: NA
v_gene: TRBV19
CDR3aa: CASSTQGNQPQHF
CDR3nt: TGTGCCAGTAGTACACAGGGCAATCAGCCCCAGCATTTT

abundance: few
j_gene: TRBJ1-6
d_gene: NA
v_gene: TRBV18
CDR3aa: CASSEGDSPLHF
CDR3nt: TGTGCCAGCTCGGAGGGAGATTCACCCCTCCACTTT

abundance: NA
j_gene: TRBJ1-2
d_gene: NA
v_gene: TRBV19
CDR3aa: CASSTGTEYGYTF
CDR3nt: TGTGCCAGTAGTACAGGGACTGAGTATGGCTACACCTTC

abundance: NA
j_gene: TRBJ2-3
d_gene: NA
v_gene: TRBV11-3
CDR3aa: CASSRNQRTDTQYF
CDR3nt: TGTGCCAGCAGCCGAAATCAAAGGACAGATACGCAGTATTTT

abundance: NA
j_gene: TRBJ1-1
d_gene: NA
v_gene: TRBV6-2/TRBV6-3
CDR3aa: CASSLRTRDTEAFF
CDR3nt: TGTGCCAGCAGTTTACGGACGAGGGACACTGAAGCTTTCTTT